The present T cell receptor beta chain was sequenced within a study of identifying expanded T cells in peripheral blood. Findings and caveats of the study: Roughly 1.1 clones differed between technical replicates, versus around 16 and 19 over time.

Generated by immunoSEQ multiplex PCR, the TCRdb table keeps only in-frame clones and is missing some. The table lists approximately 58,000 clones, roughly nine tenths of them singletons. Comment on this clone: Its target is unknown.

The V gene's germline CDR1 is SGHNT and CDR2 YYREEE (reference sequence). V lost 1 base and J 0 bases, leaving 13 bases between the germline ends. There are 16 residues in the CDR3. The chain combines TRBV5-4 with TRBJ2-5; D gene uncertain. Sequencing was done on a sample of blood. This receptor was identified in a person aged 18 to 70 in good health. The CDR3 here is CASSLRLGGYQETQYF. CDR3 DNA sequence: TGTGCCAGCAGCTTGAGGCTAGGCGGCTACCAAGAGACCCAGTACTTC.